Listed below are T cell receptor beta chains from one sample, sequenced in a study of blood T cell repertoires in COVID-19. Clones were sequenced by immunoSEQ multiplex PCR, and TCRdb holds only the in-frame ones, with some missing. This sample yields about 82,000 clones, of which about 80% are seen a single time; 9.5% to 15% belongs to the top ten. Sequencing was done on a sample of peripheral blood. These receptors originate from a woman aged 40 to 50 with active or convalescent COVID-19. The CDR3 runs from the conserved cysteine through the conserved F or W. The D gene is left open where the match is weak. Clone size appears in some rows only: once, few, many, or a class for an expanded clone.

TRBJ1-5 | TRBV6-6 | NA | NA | TGTGCCAGCAGACATTCGTCGGGGGGCAATCAGCCCCAGCATTTT | CASRHSSGGNQPQHF
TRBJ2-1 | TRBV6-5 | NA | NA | TGTGCCAGCAGTCCGGACTTAGCGGTGGATGAGCAGTTCTTC | CASSPDLAVDEQFF
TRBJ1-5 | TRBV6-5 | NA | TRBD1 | TGTGCCAGCAGCCGGGACAGGGGAGGCAATCAGCCCCAGCATTTT | CASSRDRGGNQPQHF
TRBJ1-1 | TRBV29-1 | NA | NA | TGCAGCGTTGTTGGGCATAGAGCTTTCTTT | CSVVGHRAFF
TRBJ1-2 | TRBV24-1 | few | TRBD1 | TGTGCCACCAGTGACCCCGGACAGGGCGAGGAGGGCTACACCTTC | CATSDPGQGEEGYTF
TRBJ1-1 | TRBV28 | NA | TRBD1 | TGTGCCAGCAGGGGGACAGCGATTAGGGAAGCTTTCTTT | CASRGTAIREAFF
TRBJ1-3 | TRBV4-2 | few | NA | TGTGCCAGCAGCCAACGCGACTCTGGAAACACCATATATTTT | CASSQRDSGNTIYF
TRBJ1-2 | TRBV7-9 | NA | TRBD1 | TGTGCCAGCAGCTTAGGGGACAGGGGGCAGCGGGGCTACACCTTC | CASSLGDRGQRGYTF
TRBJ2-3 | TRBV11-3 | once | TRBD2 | TGTGCCAGCAGCTCCAGGACTAGCGGGAGACGGTATTTT | CASSSRTSGRRYF
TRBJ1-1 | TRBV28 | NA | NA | TGTGCCAGCAGTTTGGGGCTGAGTTTTTACACTGAAGCTTTCTTT | CASSLGLSFYTEAFF
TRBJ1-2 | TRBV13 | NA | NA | TGTGCCAGCAGCTTAGCCCTTTCCTACACCTTC | CASSLALSYTF
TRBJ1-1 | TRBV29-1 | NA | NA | TGCAGCGCCGTGGGAGGGTCTGAAGCTTTCTTT | CSAVGGSEAFF
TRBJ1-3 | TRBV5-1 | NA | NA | TGCGCCAGCAACCCAGACGGGGGGTCTGGAAACACCATATATTTT | CASNPDGGSGNTIYF
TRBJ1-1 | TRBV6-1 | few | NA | TGTGCCAGCAGTGAAGGGGCAGGGCGGACTGAAGCTTTCTTT | CASSEGAGRTEAFF
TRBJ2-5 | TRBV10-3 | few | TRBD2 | TGTGCCATCAGTGAGCCAGCGGGAGGGCTCCAAGAGACCCAGTACTTC | CAISEPAGGLQETQYF
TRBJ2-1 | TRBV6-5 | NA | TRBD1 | TGTGCCAGTCCAACACAGGGGGCGAATGAGCAGTTCTTC | CASPTQGANEQFF
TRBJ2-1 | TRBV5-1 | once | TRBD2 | TGCGCCAGCAGCCTCGCAACTAGCGGGGGGTACAATGAGCAGTTCTTC | CASSLATSGGYNEQFF
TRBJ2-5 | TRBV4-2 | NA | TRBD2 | TGTGCCAGCAGCCAAGGGGATATAGCGGGAGTGGAGCCCGTTTTACCGTACCAAGAGACCCAGTACTTC | CASSQGDIAGVEPVLPYQETQYF
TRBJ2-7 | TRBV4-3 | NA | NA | TGCGCCAGCAGCCAAGTTTTGGGCTTCCTGTACGAGCAGTACTTC | CASSQVLGFLYEQYF
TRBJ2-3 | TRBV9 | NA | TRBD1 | TGTGCCAGCAGCTCAGGACAGGTCACAGATACGCAGTATTTT | CASSSGQVTDTQYF
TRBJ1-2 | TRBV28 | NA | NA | TGTGCCAGCAGTTTATTCGCCCCGGAGGCTCCCTATGGCTACACCTTC | CASSLFAPEAPYGYTF
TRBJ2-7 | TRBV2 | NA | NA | TGTGCCAGCAGTCCTCGGACAACCAACTCCTACGAGCAGTACTTC | CASSPRTTNSYEQYF
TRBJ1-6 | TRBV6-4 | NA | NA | TGTGCCAGCAGTGAACAACGGGGGGGCAGTTCACCCCTCCACTTT | CASSEQRGGSSPLHF
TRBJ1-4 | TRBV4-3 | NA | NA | TGCGCCAGCAGCCGGGAGAGTGAAAAACTGTTTTTT | CASSRESEKLFF
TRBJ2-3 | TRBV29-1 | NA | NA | TGCAGCGCTATTTTACAGGGACATACGCAGTATTTT | CSAILQGHTQYF
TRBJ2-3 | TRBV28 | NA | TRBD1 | TGTGCCAGCAGTCTATTCAGGGGGCAACAGGCTTTAGATACGCAGTATTTT | CASSLFRGQQALDTQYF
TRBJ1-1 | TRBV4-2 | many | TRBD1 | TGTGCCAGCAGCCAAGTGCAGGGGGCGAATTTGGGGTTTGGAGCTTTCTTT | CASSQVQGANLGFGAFF
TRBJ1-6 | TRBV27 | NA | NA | TGTGCCAGCAGACGCGTGATGAGTGTTTCACCCCTCCACTTT | CASRRVMSVSPLHF
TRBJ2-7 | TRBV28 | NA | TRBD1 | TGTGCCAGCAGTACCCCAGGGACAGGGACCTACGAGCAGTACTTC | CASSTPGTGTYEQYF
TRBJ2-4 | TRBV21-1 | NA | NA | TGTGCCAGCAGCAAAGCGCTCCGTCTAGCGGGAGTTACCTTAGCCAAAAACATTCAGTACTTC | CASSKALRLAGVTLAKNIQYF
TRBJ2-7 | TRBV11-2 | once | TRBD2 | TGTGCCAGCAGCTTAGCCTGGGGGGGGACCTACGAGCAGTACTTC | CASSLAWGGTYEQYF
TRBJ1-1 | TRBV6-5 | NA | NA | TGTGCCAGCAGCTCCCCGCAGGGACTCAACACTGAAGCTTTCTTT | CASSSPQGLNTEAFF
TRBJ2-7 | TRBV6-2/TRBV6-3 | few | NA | TGTGCCAGCGGCCCAAAAAGGACATCCCACTACATCCAACCCTACGAGCAGTACTTC | CASGPKRTSHYIQPYEQYF
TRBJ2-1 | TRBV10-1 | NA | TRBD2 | TGCGCCAGCAGTGACCCCGGGACTAGTGGTCCTAATGAGCAGTTCTTC | CASSDPGTSGPNEQFF
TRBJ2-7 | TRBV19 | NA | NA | TGTGCCAGTAGTATAACAGCAGACCCTCACGAGCAGTACTTC | CASSITADPHEQYF
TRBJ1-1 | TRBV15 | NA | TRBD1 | TGTGCCACCAGCAGTTGGGGACAGTCCTATGAAGCTTTCTTT | CATSSWGQSYEAFF
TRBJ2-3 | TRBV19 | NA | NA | TGTGCCAGTAGTACACCAACAGGTCGACCCCTCACAGATACGCAGTATTTT | CASSTPTGRPLTDTQYF
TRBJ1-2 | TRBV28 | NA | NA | TGTGCCAGCACTCCCGGGACATGGTCTGGCTACACCTTC | CASTPGTWSGYTF
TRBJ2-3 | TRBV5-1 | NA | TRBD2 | TGCGCCAGCAGCTTCAGACCCGGACTAGCGGGGAGAGATACGCAGTATTTT | CASSFRPGLAGRDTQYF
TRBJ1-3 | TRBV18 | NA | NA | TGTGCCAGCTCACCATCTCTTTCGAGCTCTGGAAACACCATATATTTT | CASSPSLSSSGNTIYF
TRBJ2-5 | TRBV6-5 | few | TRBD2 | TGTGCCAGCAGTTACTGGGGGGGCCAAGAGACCCAGTACTTC | CASSYWGGQETQYF
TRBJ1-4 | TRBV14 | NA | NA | TGTGCCAGCAGCCCTCCGACTAATGAAAAACTGTTTTTT | CASSPPTNEKLFF
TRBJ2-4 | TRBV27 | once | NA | TGTGCCAGCAGTTTTTCGGGGGCCAAAAACATTCAGTACTTC | CASSFSGAKNIQYF
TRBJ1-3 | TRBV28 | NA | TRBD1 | TGTGCCAGCAGAGTTCCCGGGACAGGCGGGAACAAGGGGCTCTCTGGAAACACCATATATTTT | CASRVPGTGGNKGLSGNTIYF
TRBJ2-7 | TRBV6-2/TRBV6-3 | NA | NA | TGTGCCAGCAGTTACGGGGCCGCGAGCTCCTACGAGCAGTACTTC | CASSYGAASSYEQYF
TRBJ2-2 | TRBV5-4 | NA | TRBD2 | TGTGCCAGCAGCTTGGGGACTAGCTTCAACACCGGGGAGCTGTTTTTT | CASSLGTSFNTGELFF
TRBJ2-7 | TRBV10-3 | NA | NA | TGTGCCATCAGTGGCGGGTACCCAACCAACGAGCAGTACTTC | CAISGGYPTNEQYF
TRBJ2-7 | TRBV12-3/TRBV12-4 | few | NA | TGTGCCAGCAGTTTACTAGCCTACGAGCAGTACTTC | CASSLLAYEQYF
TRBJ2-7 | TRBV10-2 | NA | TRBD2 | TGCGCCAGCAGCGCTGGACTAGCGGGGGGGTCCTACGAGCAGTACTTC | CASSAGLAGGSYEQYF
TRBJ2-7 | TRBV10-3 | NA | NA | TGTGCCATCAGTGAGTCGGCACCAGAAGAGCAGTACTTC | CAISESAPEEQYF
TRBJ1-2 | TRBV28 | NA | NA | TGTGCCAGCAGTTTGGGCTCAGACTATGGCTACACCTTC | CASSLGSDYGYTF
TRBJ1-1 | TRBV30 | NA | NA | TGTGCCTGGAGTGCCCGAAGAGGAGACACTGAAGCTTTCTTT | CAWSARRGDTEAFF
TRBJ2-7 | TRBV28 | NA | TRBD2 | TGTGCCACCCAGGGACTAGCGGACTCCTACGAGCAGTACTTC | CATQGLADSYEQYF
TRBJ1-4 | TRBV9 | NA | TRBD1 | TGTGCCAGCAGCGTAGCTCCTTCCGGGACAGGTGAAAAACTGTTTTTT | CASSVAPSGTGEKLFF
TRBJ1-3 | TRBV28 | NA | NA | TGTGCCAGCAGTTTATTACGGGTGGGAAACACCATATATTTT | CASSLLRVGNTIYF